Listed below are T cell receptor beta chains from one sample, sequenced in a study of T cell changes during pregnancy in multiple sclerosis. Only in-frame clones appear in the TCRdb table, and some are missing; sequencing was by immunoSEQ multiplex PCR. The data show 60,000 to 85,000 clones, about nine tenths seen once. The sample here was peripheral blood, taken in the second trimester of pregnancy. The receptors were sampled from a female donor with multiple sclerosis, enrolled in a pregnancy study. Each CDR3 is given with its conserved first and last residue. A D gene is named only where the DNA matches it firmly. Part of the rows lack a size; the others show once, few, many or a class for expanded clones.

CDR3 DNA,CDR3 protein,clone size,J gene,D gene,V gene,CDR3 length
TGTGCCAGCAGCCCCTTACCCCGCCTACAAGAGACCCAGTACTTC,CASSPLPRLQETQYF,.,TRBJ2-5,.,TRBV7-6,15
TGTGCCAGCAGCCCCAAAAGGGGAGGCAACACTGAAGCTTTCTTT,CASSPKRGGNTEAFF,.,TRBJ1-1,.,TRBV7-8,15
TGCGCCAGCAGCGCTCAAAGGAGCTCCGGGGAGCTGTTTTTT,CASSAQRSSGELFF,.,TRBJ2-2,.,TRBV5-1,14
TGCAGTGCTAGGATCCAGTCGGGCTACACCTTC,CSARIQSGYTF,few,TRBJ1-2,.,TRBV20-1,11
TGCAGCGTTGAAGACCAGGGTCTGGGCTATGGCTACACCTTC,CSVEDQGLGYGYTF,.,TRBJ1-2,.,TRBV29-1,14
TGTGCCAGCAGTAACAGGGGCGAGAACACTGAAGCTTTCTTT,CASSNRGENTEAFF,.,TRBJ1-1,TRBD1,TRBV6-6,14
TGTGCCAGCAGTTTTTTGACCCGGGGGTACACTGAAGCTTTCTTT,CASSFLTRGYTEAFF,.,TRBJ1-1,.,TRBV28,15
TGTGCCAGCAGGGGGGGACAGGCTGGAAACACCATATATTTT,CASRGGQAGNTIYF,once,TRBJ1-3,TRBD1,TRBV7-2,14
TGCGCCAGCAGCCAAGAAGGAGGACAGTCTGCCTATGGCTACACCTTC,CASSQEGGQSAYGYTF,.,TRBJ1-2,.,TRBV4-1,16
TGTGCCAGCAGCCCTGCTAGCGGGGTCCTCTCTGGGGCCAACGTCCTGACTTTC,CASSPASGVLSGANVLTF,few,TRBJ2-6,TRBD2,TRBV7-2,18
TGTGCCAGCAGCTATACAGGGGGCGCAGATACGCAGTATTTT,CASSYTGGADTQYF,.,TRBJ2-3,TRBD1,TRBV7-3,14
TGTGCCAGCGGTCAATTCGGGACAAACTATGGCTACACCTTC,CASGQFGTNYGYTF,once,TRBJ1-2,.,TRBV9,14
TGTGCCAGCAGTCTTAGCCCGCGCTCCTACAATGAGCAGTTCTTC,CASSLSPRSYNEQFF,.,TRBJ2-1,.,TRBV27,15
TGTGCCAGCAGGTCGGGACAGGGTTTCGAGCAGTACTTC,CASRSGQGFEQYF,.,TRBJ2-7,TRBD1,TRBV7-8,13
TGTGCCAGCAGCTTTCAGTTTACTAGCACCGGGGAGCTGTTTTTT,CASSFQFTSTGELFF,.,TRBJ2-2,.,TRBV7-9,15
TGTGCCACCGGACAGGGGGGCACAGATACGCAGTATTTT,CATGQGGTDTQYF,.,TRBJ2-3,TRBD1,TRBV7-2,13
TGCGCCAGCAGCTTGGCCGGGACATACGGCTACACCTTC,CASSLAGTYGYTF,.,TRBJ1-2,.,TRBV5-1,13
TGTGCCAGCAGCCAAGTTCGCGCAGATACGCAGTATTTT,CASSQVRADTQYF,.,TRBJ2-3,.,TRBV14,13
TGTGCCACCTCGAGGGCAGTTAACACTGAAGCTTTCTTT,CATSRAVNTEAFF,.,TRBJ1-1,.,TRBV19,13
TGTGCCAGCAGCTTACCCCCTGAGCGGTCGACTAGCGGGGGGGCCAGCACAGATACGCAGTATTTT,CASSLPPERSTSGGASTDTQYF,.,TRBJ2-3,TRBD2,TRBV7-3,22
TGTGCCAGCTTTTATATGAACACTGAAGCTTTCTTT,CASFYMNTEAFF,.,TRBJ1-1,.,TRBV6-1,12
TGTGCCTGGAGTGCGAGCTCCTACAATGAGCAGTTCTTC,CAWSASSYNEQFF,.,TRBJ2-1,.,TRBV30,13
TGTGCCAGCAGTATGGGACAGGGAGACATCTATGGCTACACCTTC,CASSMGQGDIYGYTF,.,TRBJ1-2,TRBD1,TRBV6-1,15
TGTGCCAGCACGTCTCCCTCTGGGGCCAACGTCCTGACTTTC,CASTSPSGANVLTF,.,TRBJ2-6,.,TRBV2,14
TGTGCCAGCAGGGATGGACAGGGAAGGGGGCAGCCCCAGCATTTT,CASRDGQGRGQPQHF,.,TRBJ1-5,TRBD1,TRBV6-6,15
TGCGCCAGCAGCTCCCTACAAGAGACCCAGTACTTC,CASSSLQETQYF,.,TRBJ2-5,.,TRBV5-1,12
TGTGCCAGCAGCTTACGAGCCGGTGGCAATCAGCCCCAGCATTTT,CASSLRAGGNQPQHF,.,TRBJ1-5,.,TRBV7-8,15
TGTGCCAGTAGTACTTCCGGGAACACTGAAGCTTTCTTT,CASSTSGNTEAFF,.,TRBJ1-1,.,TRBV19,13
TGTGCCTGGGATGAGGCCAGTTCTAGCACAGATACGCAGTATTTT,CAWDEASSSTDTQYF,.,TRBJ2-3,.,TRBV30,15
TGTGCCAGCAGCTCCCTCGGGGGACTAGAGGTCGGAAGGACCCAGTACTTC,CASSSLGGLEVGRTQYF,.,TRBJ2-5,TRBD2,TRBV11-2,17
TGTGCCAGCAGCTATGGACAGGGGACCTCAAAAGGCTACACCTTC,CASSYGQGTSKGYTF,.,TRBJ1-2,TRBD1,TRBV6-6,15
TGTGCCAGCACCCAAAGGCTCGGGGTAAACTACGAGCAGTACTTC,CASTQRLGVNYEQYF,.,TRBJ2-7,.,TRBV5-4,15
TGCGCCAGCAGTCCAACTAGCGGGAGGGCCCTGGAGACCCAGTACTTC,CASSPTSGRALETQYF,few,TRBJ2-5,TRBD2,TRBV5-1,16
TGTGCCAGCAGCAACCAAGGAGCGGGAGGGAGCTCCTACGAGCAGTACTTC,CASSNQGAGGSSYEQYF,.,TRBJ2-7,.,TRBV21-1,17
TGTGCCAGCAGCTTTCAGCGGGGGGAGCGAGAGACCCAGTACTTC,CASSFQRGERETQYF,once,TRBJ2-5,TRBD2,TRBV7-3,15
TGTGCCAGCAGCGATCCGGGACTAGGAGGCGAGCAGTACTTC,CASSDPGLGGEQYF,.,TRBJ2-7,TRBD2,TRBV4-2,14
TGCGCCAGCAGCGCGAGACCGGGACAGCTCTTAATTATGAACACTGAAGCTTTCTTT,CASSARPGQLLIMNTEAFF,.,TRBJ1-1,TRBD1,TRBV5-1,19
TGTGCCAGCTACGGACAGGGGTTCACTGAAGCTTTCTTT,CASYGQGFTEAFF,.,TRBJ1-1,TRBD1,TRBV5-6,13
TGCAGCGTTGTCTGGCTAGCGGGGGTCACAGATACGCAGTATTTT,CSVVWLAGVTDTQYF,.,TRBJ2-3,TRBD2,TRBV29-1,15
TGCGCCAGCAGCTCCCCTTCTTCAGGGGGTTATGGCTACACCTTC,CASSSPSSGGYGYTF,.,TRBJ1-2,TRBD1,TRBV5-1,15
TGTGCCAGCTCACCTGAGACAGGCGACTATGGCTACACCTTC,CASSPETGDYGYTF,.,TRBJ1-2,.,TRBV18,14
TGTGCCAGCAGCATTAGCGCCCAAGAGACCCAGTACTTC,CASSISAQETQYF,.,TRBJ2-5,.,TRBV7-3,13
TGTGCCTGGAACCGGGACAGGAATCAGCCCCAGCATTTT,CAWNRDRNQPQHF,.,TRBJ1-5,TRBD1,TRBV30,13
TGCGCCAGCAGCCAGGGACAGGGGGAAGAGACCCAGTACTTC,CASSQGQGEETQYF,.,TRBJ2-5,TRBD1,TRBV4-3,14
TGTGCCAGGCAGACAGGGTACTACAATGAGCAGTTCTTC,CARQTGYYNEQFF,once,TRBJ2-1,TRBD1,TRBV25-1,13
TGTGCCAGCAGCTTACTAGGGGGAAACACCGGGGAGCTGTTTTTT,CASSLLGGNTGELFF,.,TRBJ2-2,.,TRBV7-9,15
TGTGCCAGCAATCCGGACAGGGGAGGGTTTCATGGCTACACCTTC,CASNPDRGGFHGYTF,.,TRBJ1-2,TRBD1,TRBV6-1,15
TGCGCCAGCAGTGAGACCCTACTAGATCCGAACACCGGGGAGCTGTTTTTT,CASSETLLDPNTGELFF,.,TRBJ2-2,.,TRBV10-1,17
TGTGCCAGCAGTGATCTGGGGGAGGTGAACACTGAAGCTTTCTTT,CASSDLGEVNTEAFF,.,TRBJ1-1,.,TRBV6-1,15
TGTGCCAGCAGCTACACCTACAGGGGGAACACTGAAGCTTTCTTT,CASSYTYRGNTEAFF,once,TRBJ1-1,TRBD1,TRBV11-2,15
TGTGCCAGCATGGAGCACAACACTGAAGCTTTCTTT,CASMEHNTEAFF,.,TRBJ1-1,.,TRBV7-9,12
TGTGCCAGCAGTCGGACAGGGGGAGCGGCTGAAGCTTTCTTT,CASSRTGGAAEAFF,.,TRBJ1-1,TRBD1,TRBV7-6,14
TGTGCCTGGAGTGGGGGGGAGAGGCAGCCCCAGCATTTT,CAWSGGERQPQHF,few,TRBJ1-5,.,TRBV30,13
TGTGCCAGCAGTTACTCGAGTATTGGGGGCGCTTATGGCTACACCTTC,CASSYSSIGGAYGYTF,.,TRBJ1-2,.,TRBV6-5,16
TGTGCCAGCAGTGGTCGGTTGGACAATGAGCAGTTCTTC,CASSGRLDNEQFF,.,TRBJ2-1,.,TRBV6-1,13